This entry lists 27 T cell receptor beta chains sequenced from one sample in a study of control samples from healthy donors and cancer patients. Only in-frame clones appear in the TCRdb table, and some are missing; sequencing was by immunoSEQ multiplex PCR. The sample includes under 200,000 clones, under 96% of them seen just once. The sequenced sample consisted of blood. All receptors come from a woman aged 30 to 39 in good health.

This rearrangement joins TRBV15 to TRBJ1-2; D is unresolved. The length of the CDR3 is 13 residues. Germline loops: CDR1 LNHNV, CDR2 YYDKDF (reference sequence). Between the trimmed V and J ends, which lost 8 bases and 0 bases, there was a span of 10 bases. The CDR3 DNA follows: TGTGCCACCCGGTCCGATACTAACTATGGCTACACCTTC. This translates into CATRSDTNYGYTF.

J is TRBJ2-1 and V is TRBV7-6; 8 nucleotides agree with TRBD2. The ends lost 1 base at V and 6 bases at J; junction bases unmatched: 5. This CDR3 has 15 residues. Germline V lookup: CDR1 SGHVS, CDR2 FNYEAQ. CDR3 amino acids: CASSLVAGLPNEQFF. The CDR3 DNA reads as TGTGCCAGCAGCTTAGTAGCGGGATTGCCCAATGAGCAGTTCTTC.

This clone was seen once. The V and J genes are TRBV10-3 and TRBJ2-7, with 10 bases that match TRBD1. The CDR3 runs 15 residues. V lost 3 bases to trimming and J lost 2 bases; unmatched junction nucleotides: 4. CDR1 ENHRY and CDR2 SYGVKD come from the germline V gene. The CDR3 sequence is CAISDGTGVPYEQYF. CDR3 coding DNA: TGTGCCATCAGTGACGGGACAGGGGTGCCCTACGAGCAGTACTTC.

The chain joins TRBV28 to TRBJ2-2; no firm D call. Germline CDR1 and CDR2: MDHEN and SYDVKM. V lost 6 bases and J 5 bases, leaving 7 bases between the germline ends. The CDR3 contains 12 residues. The CDR3 region has the DNA TGTGCCAGCAGGCTAGATACCGGGGAGCTGTTTTTT. It translates to CASRLDTGELFF.

As regards this clone: The junction shows a germline mismatch at one end, possibly a read error. The sample holds other DNA sequences that translate to the same CDR3. This sequence joins TRBV6-1 and TRBJ2-1; D may be TRBD1 (6 bases). The CDR3 extends over 16 amino acids. Looked up from germline, CDR1 is MNHNS and CDR2 is SASEGT. The CDR3 DNA reads TGCGCCAGCAGTGTTCCTAGGGGGAGCTCCTACAATGAGCAGTTCTTC. Amino acid sequence: CASSVPRGSSYNEQFF.

This rearrangement joins TRBV5-1 to TRBJ2-7; 10 bases agree with TRBD2. CDR1 and CDR2 from the germline V gene are SGHRS and YFSETQ. V was pared by 4 bases and J by 4 bases, with 14 bases of the junction left unmatched. The CDR3 is 17 residues long. The CDR3, as DNA: TGCGCCAGCAGCCTGTCTAACCCGAGCGGGAGGGGGTACGAGCAGTACTTC. Translating gives CASSLSNPSGRGYEQYF.

The chain carries TRBV9 and TRBJ2-5, with a weak D call TRBD1 (6 bases). The length of the CDR3 is 15 residues. CDR1 and CDR2 (germline): SGDLS, YYNGEE. Trimming removed 4 bases at V and 2 bases at J, with 15 bases between. CDR3 sequence reads: CASSTTGTTQETQYF. The CDR3 DNA follows: TGTGCCAGCAGCACCACCGGGACAACACAAGAGACCCAGTACTTC. Full variable domain (missing parts from reference TRBV9 and TRBJ2-5): DSGVTQTPKHLITATGQRVTLRCSPRSGDLSVYWYQQSLDQGLQFLIQYYNGEERAKGNILERFSAQQFPDLHSELNLSSLELGDSALYFCASSTTGTTQETQYFGPGTRLLVL.

This chain connects TRBV7-6 to TRBJ1-3; TRBD1 agrees at 9 bases. J gave up 1 base and V 1 base, and 14 bases lay outside the gene matches. The CDR3 runs to 20 residues. The germline gives CDR1 SGHVS, CDR2 FNYEAQ. CDR3 amino acids: CASSLDPGQGVGGSGNTIYF. CDR3 in DNA: TGTGCCAGCAGCTTAGACCCGGGACAGGGCGTAGGAGGGTCTGGAAACACCATATATTTT.

The chain couples TRBV11-1 to TRBJ1-6, with no clear D. The CDR3 sequence is 13 residues long. V shed 5 bases and J shed 10 bases, with 12 bases lying between them. The germline CDR1 and CDR2 sequences are SGHAT and FQDESV (reference sequence). The CDR3 DNA follows: TGTGCCAGCAGCAAGTACCGACTCTCACCCCTCCACTTT. Translated: CASSKYRLSPLHF.

The chain carries TRBV27 and TRBJ2-1; 10 bases agree with TRBD2. The germline V gene has CDR1 MNHEY and CDR2 SMNVEV (reference sequence). The CDR3 is 17 residues long. V was clipped by 5 bases and J by 7 bases; unmatched bases: 14. The DNA for the CDR3 is TGTGCCAGCAGTCCGTATACGCTAGCGGGGGAGGGGAATGAGCAGTTCTTC. This codes for CASSPYTLAGEGNEQFF.

This chain connects TRBV3-1 (or the pseudogene TRBV3-2) to TRBJ1-2; 11 nucleotides match TRBD1. Trimming cost V 3 bases and J 6 bases; bases outside gene matches: 3. Germline CDR1 LGHDT, CDR2 YNNKEL (reference sequence). This CDR3 contains 14 residues. CDR3 region: CASSHGQGADGYTF. CDR3 DNA: TGTGCCAGCAGCCACGGACAGGGGGCGGATGGCTACACCTTC.

The chain joins TRBV6-2 or TRBV6-3 to TRBJ1-2, with D uncertain. V was trimmed by 5 bases and J by 3 bases, leaving 13 bases between them. This CDR3 has 14 amino acids. CDR1 and CDR2 (germline): MNHEY, SVGEGT. Here the CDR3 reads CASSKSGGHYGYTF. The CDR3 coding sequence is TGTGCCAGCAGTAAATCAGGAGGACACTATGGCTACACCTTC.

The genes are TRBV28 and TRBJ1-2; perhaps TRBD1 as D (6 bases). Trimming shortened V by 3 bases and J by 7 bases, and 15 bases separated the two germline ends. The CDR3 covers 14 residues. The germline V gene has CDR1 MDHEN and CDR2 SYDVKM. CDR3 sequence (DNA): TGTGCCAGCAGTTTTTATACAGGGAGGGGTGGCTACACCTTC. Its translation is CASSFYTGRGGYTF.

The chain has TRBV25-1 and TRBJ1-6; D is uncertain. Germline CDR1 is MGHDK and CDR2 is SYGVNS. Trimming left V 2 bases short and J 0 bases short, with 5 bases between. This CDR3 contains 15 residues. The CDR3 reads CASSEQSSYNSPLHF. CDR3 DNA sequence: TGTGCCAGCAGTGAACAGAGCTCCTATAATTCACCCCTCCACTTT.

This CDR3 is CASSQGTSEQYF. The DNA for the CDR3 is TGTGCCAGCAGTCAGGGGACTAGCGAGCAGTACTTC. The V and J genes are TRBV27 and TRBJ2-7, with 8 bases identical to TRBD2. Germline assignment: CDR1 MNHEY and CDR2 SMNVEV (reference sequence). J was trimmed by 6 bases and V by 5 bases; bases with no gene match: 3. CDR3 size: 12 residues.

The chain has TRBV5-1 and TRBJ2-1; 11 nucleotides match TRBD2. This CDR3 is 15 amino acids long. Germline CDR1 and CDR2: SGHRS and YFSETQ. V was clipped by 2 bases and J by 2 bases; unmatched bases: 0. This CDR3 is CASSLLAGAYNEQFF. Written as DNA, the CDR3 is TGCGCCAGCAGCTTACTAGCGGGGGCCTACAATGAGCAGTTCTTC.

The chain joins TRBV27 to TRBJ1-1; TRBD1 aligns across 9 bases. Germline-derived CDR1 and CDR2 are MNHEY and SMNVEV (reference sequence). Unmatched junction bases numbered 10, after V lost 3 bases and J lost 5 bases. This CDR3 is 16 amino acids long. In nucleotides, the CDR3 is TGTGCCAGCAGTTTTGGTAGGGACAGGGCGATTACTGAAGCTTTCTTT. Translating it yields CASSFGRDRAITEAFF.

V is TRBV5-6 and J is TRBJ2-7; D perhaps matches TRBD2 (5 bases). Germline V lookup: CDR1 SGHDT, CDR2 YYEEEE. The CDR3 covers 15 residues. Trimming pared 5 bases from V and 2 bases from J, leaving 17 bases between. CDR3 region: CASSFRGLGPYEQYF. The DNA for the CDR3 is TGTGCCAGCAGTTTTAGAGGGCTTGGGCCCTACGAGCAGTACTTC.

V gene TRBV19 combines with J gene TRBJ2-1, with 8 bases aligning to TRBD2. Per germline, CDR1 LNHDA and CDR2 SQIVND (reference sequence). This CDR3 is 15 amino acids long. V gave up 7 bases and J gave up 0 bases; unmatched junction bases: 5. CDR3 nucleotide sequence: TGTGCCAGTACCCCAAGCGGGAGCTCCTACAATGAGCAGTTCTTC. It translates to CASTPSGSSYNEQFF.

The sample holds one count of this clone. The chain employs TRBV5-1 and TRBJ1-1, with a tentative D call TRBD1 (5 bases). The CDR3 covers 16 residues. Trimming shortened V by 0 bases and J by 5 bases, and 17 bases separated the two germline ends. The germline V gene encodes CDR1 SGHRS and CDR2 YFSETQ. CDR3 sequence reads: CASSLGAGRVETEAFF. CDR3 nucleotide sequence: TGCGCCAGCAGCTTGGGAGCGGGCAGGGTGGAAACTGAAGCTTTCTTT.

In this sample, this clone turned up once. The chain joins TRBV20-1 to TRBJ2-3, with D possibly matching TRBD2 (6 bases). CDR1 and CDR2 from the germline V gene are DFQATT and SNEGSKA (reference sequence). V was trimmed by 7 bases and J by 6 bases, leaving 11 bases between them. This CDR3 contains 11 residues. The CDR3 DNA sequence: TGCAGTGTTTTCGGGACTGATACGCAGTATTTT. Translated, it gives CSVFGTDTQYF.

The rearrangement uses TRBV7-9 and TRBJ1-3; maybe TRBD1 (6 bases). From germline, CDR1 is SEHNR and CDR2 FQNEAQ (reference sequence). V shed 0 bases and J shed 7 bases, with 13 bases lying between them. The CDR3 is 15 residues long. The CDR3 region is CASSLAGAESNTIYF. CDR3 bases: TGTGCCAGCAGCTTAGCGGGGGCCGAATCTAACACCATATATTTT.

This chain uses TRBV5-8 with TRBJ1-1, with unresolved D. From germline, CDR1 is SGHTS and CDR2 YDEGEE. This CDR3 is built from 12 residues. Trimming took 6 bases from V and 9 from J, leaving 15 bases between them. The CDR3 region is CASNYGAYKAFF. The CDR3 DNA reads TGTGCCAGCAATTACGGAGCCTATAAAGCTTTCTTT.

In this sample, this clone turned up once. The rearrangement links TRBV14 to TRBJ1-6; D uncertain. The CDR3 runs 13 residues. V lost 2 bases and J lost 19, with 18 bases in between. The germline CDR1 and CDR2 sequences are SGHDN and FVKESK. The CDR3 region has the DNA TGTGCCAGCAGCCAATTGCTGGGGTCCTCTTTACACTTT. It codes for CASSQLLGSSLHF.

This clone was counted a few times. The V call is TRBV6-5, the J call TRBJ2-3; 10 bases line up with TRBD1. The germline CDR1 and CDR2 sequences are MNHEY and SVGAGI. The CDR3 length is 15 residues. Trimming at V came to 4 bases and at J to 1 base, leaving 2 bases not matched to a gene. The CDR3 sequence: CASSWGTGGTDTQYF. CDR3 in DNA: TGTGCCAGCAGTTGGGGGACAGGGGGCACAGATACGCAGTATTTT.

The genes are TRBV5-6 and TRBJ2-7, with D possibly being TRBD1 (6 bases). There are 14 residues in the CDR3. Trimming removed 1 base from V and 2 bases from J, with 10 bases in between. Germline lookup yields CDR1 SGHDT and CDR2 YYEEEE. CDR3 sequence: CASSLRAGAYEQYF. The CDR3 DNA follows: TGTGCCAGCAGCTTGAGGGCAGGGGCCTACGAGCAGTACTTC.

This chain connects TRBV3-1 (or the pseudogene TRBV3-2) to TRBJ1-5; TRBD1 might be the D (6 bases). CDR1 and CDR2 (germline): LGHDT, YNNKEL (reference sequence). V was shortened by 4 bases and J by 6 bases, with 25 bases between the two germline ends. The CDR3 has 18 residues. CDR3 protein: CASSPERPGTFGFQPQHF. Written as DNA, the CDR3 is TGTGCCAGCAGCCCAGAAAGACCCGGGACATTTGGGTTTCAGCCCCAGCATTTT.